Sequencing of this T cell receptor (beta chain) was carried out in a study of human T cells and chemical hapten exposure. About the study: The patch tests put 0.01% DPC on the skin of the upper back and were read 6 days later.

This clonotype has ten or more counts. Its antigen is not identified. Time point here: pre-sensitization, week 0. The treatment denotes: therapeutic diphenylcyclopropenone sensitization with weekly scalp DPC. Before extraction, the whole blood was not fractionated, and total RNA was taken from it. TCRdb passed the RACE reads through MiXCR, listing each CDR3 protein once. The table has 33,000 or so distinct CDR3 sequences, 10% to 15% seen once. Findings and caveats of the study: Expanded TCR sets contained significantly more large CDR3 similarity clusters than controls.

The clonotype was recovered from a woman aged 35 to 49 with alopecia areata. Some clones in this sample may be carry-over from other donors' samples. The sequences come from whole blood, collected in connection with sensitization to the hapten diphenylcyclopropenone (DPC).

CDR3 loop: CAWSVTRYNEQFF. The CDR3 coding sequence is TGTGCCTGGAGTGTAACCAGATACAATGAGCAGTTCTTC. The J gene is TRBJ2-1, the V gene TRBV30; D gene ambiguous. CDR3 length equals 13 residues. CDR1 and CDR2 (germline): GTSNPN, SVGIG (reference sequence). V lost 0 bases, J lost 4 bases, and 7 bases lay in between.